The 15 T cell receptor beta chains reported below all come from one sample, sequenced in a study of vaccination and CD4 T cells after COVID-19. As to treatment: roughly 10-day PBMC culture with coronavirus spike peptide pools or control peptides (ViraFEST assay). These CD4+ T cells came from an unexposed donor, sampled before the COVID-19 pandemic (2011-2018). The Oncomine TCR Beta short-read assay sequenced DNA from cultured CD4+ T cells. Investigators isolated genomic DNA from cultured CD4+ T cells. TCRdb redid the calling of the PCR reads with MiXCR, one entry per CDR3 protein. The repertoire has roughly 7,600 distinct CDR3 sequences, around a third of them found once; the top ten carry about 13%. For these receptors, no antigen is known. Specimen: CD4+ T cells from blood, cultured in vitro. These receptors were obtained from a human donor in good health.

The chain couples TRBV5-4 to TRBJ2-5; D is unclear. V dropped 1 base and J dropped 2 bases, with 6 bases sitting between them. From germline, CDR1 is SGHNT and CDR2 YYREEE (reference sequence). The CDR3 extends over 13 amino acids. As DNA, the CDR3 is TGTGCCAGCAGCTTGCCGTTTCAAGAGACCCAGTACTTC. It encodes CASSLPFQETQYF.

This sequence joins TRBV5-4 and TRBJ1-2; 10 bases map to TRBD1. Trimming cost V 6 bases and J 5 bases; bases outside gene matches: 4. This CDR3 is 13 amino acids long. Germline CDR1 is SGHNT and CDR2 is YYREEE (reference sequence). CDR3 nucleotide sequence: TGTGCCAGCACCAGGACAGGGGGATATGGCTACACCTTC. Translation gives CASTRTGGYGYTF.

The CDR3 is CASSPRARNQPQHF. The CDR3 nucleotides are TGTGCCAGCAGTCCCCGGGCCAGAAATCAGCCCCAGCATTTT. V usage is TRBV28 and J usage is TRBJ1-5; D not certain. There are 14 residues in the CDR3. CDR1 and CDR2 from the germline V gene are MDHEN and SYDVKM. Trimming removed 5 bases from V and 4 bases from J, with 12 bases in between.

The chain recombines TRBV19 with TRBJ1-2; 8 bases are a match to TRBD1. Germline V gene data show CDR1 as LNHDA and CDR2 as SQIVND (reference sequence). The CDR3 is made up of 15 amino acids. The V segment lost 3 bases and the J segment 2 bases; nucleotides outside the gene matches: 5. The CDR3 reads CASSISDRVNYGYTF. The DNA of the CDR3 is TGTGCCAGTAGTATCTCGGACAGGGTAAACTATGGCTACACCTTC. Drawing the rest from reference TRBV19 and TRBJ1-2, the complete variable domain is DGGITQSPKYLFRKEGQNVTLSCEQNLNHDAMYWYRQDPGQGLRLIYYSQIVNDFQKGDIAEGYSVSREKKESFPLTVTSAQKNPTAFYLCASSISDRVNYGYTFGSGTRLTVV.

This clonotype has more than one count but fewer than ten. The chain couples TRBV6-1 to TRBJ1-6, with no clear D. The germline CDR1 and CDR2 sequences are MNHNS and SASEGT. This CDR3 spans 16 amino acids. With 10 bases removed from V and 0 bases from J, the gap between germline ends came to 16 bases. This chain's CDR3 is CATGPRVSSYNSPLHF. In DNA form, the CDR3 reads TGTGCCACTGGCCCAAGGGTTAGCTCCTATAATTCACCCCTCCACTTT.

The rearrangement joins TRBV10-3 to TRBJ2-2, with 11 bases identical to TRBD2. Germline assignment: CDR1 ENHRY and CDR2 SYGVKD. This CDR3 has 13 residues. V shed 8 bases, J shed 7 bases, and the junction held 3 bases outside the gene matches. For the CDR3, the DNA is TGTGCCATCGGGCTAGCGGGAGGCGGGGAGCTGTTTTTT. Translated, it gives CAIGLAGGGELFF.

This clonotype has a handful of counts. The J gene is TRBJ2-1, the V gene TRBV7-9; TRBD2 might be the D (7 bases). Between the trimmed V and J ends, which lost 5 bases and 5 bases, there was a span of 16 bases. There are 15 residues in the CDR3. CDR1 is SEHNR, CDR2 FQNEAQ, per germline (reference sequence). For the CDR3, the DNA is TGTGCCAGCAGCCTTTGGGAGGGGGGACACAATGAGCAGTTCTTC. Protein sequence: CASSLWEGGHNEQFF.

The chain employs TRBV20-1 and TRBJ1-2, with D perhaps TRBD1 (5 bases). Germline CDR1 is DFQATT and CDR2 is SNEGSKA (reference sequence). The V gene lost 1 base and the J gene lost 7 bases, with 16 bases spanning the gap. CDR3 size: 14 residues. CDR3 nucleotide sequence: TGCAGTGCTAGAGTGATCGAGGGGCTTGGTGGCTACACCTTC. This gives the protein CSARVIEGLGGYTF.

This clonotype was detected only a few times. This chain joins TRBV7-2 and TRBJ2-5; 7 positions match TRBD1. The CDR3 spans 15 residues. In germline, CDR1 is SGHTA, CDR2 FQGNSA. V lost 5 bases and J lost 3; bases outside the gene matches: 9. CDR3 sequence: CASSTSGTEEETQYF. The CDR3 bases are TGTGCCAGCAGCACTAGTGGGACAGAGGAAGAGACCCAGTACTTC.

This clonotype has more than one count but fewer than ten. This CDR3 reads CATASGRFGGELFF. The CDR3 nucleotides are TGTGCCACAGCTAGCGGGAGATTTGGCGGGGAGCTGTTTTTT. The chain uses TRBV7-2 and TRBJ2-2; the match to TRBD2 covers 10 bases. Germline V CDR1 and CDR2: SGHTA, FQGNSA. V trimming: 10 bases; J trimming: 7 bases; junction bases outside the gene matches: 9. The CDR3 totals 14 residues.

The CDR3 DNA sequence: TGCGCCAGCAGCGCCGGGACAGAGGCTTGGGCAGATACGCAGTATTTT. This codes for CASSAGTEAWADTQYF. The genes are TRBV4-3 and TRBJ2-3; 7 nucleotides agree with TRBD1. Germline loops: CDR1 LGHNA, CDR2 YSLEER. The junction had 12 bases not matched to a gene; V was cut back by 5 bases and J by 4 bases. The CDR3 runs to 16 residues.

J is TRBJ1-2 and V is TRBV9, with a tentative D call TRBD1 (5 bases). V was cut by 3 bases and J by 1 base, with 13 bases left in between. This CDR3 is 15 amino acids long. Germline CDR1 and CDR2: SGDLS and YYNGEE. CDR3 in DNA: TGTGCCAGCAGCGCAGACGGGGACCGTAACTATGGCTACACCTTC. This codes for CASSADGDRNYGYTF. Full variable domain (rest looked up from reference TRBV9 and TRBJ1-2): DSGVTQTPKHLITATGQRVTLRCSPRSGDLSVYWYQQSLDQGLQFLIQYYNGEERAKGNILERFSAQQFPDLHSELNLSSLELGDSALYFCASSADGDRNYGYTFGSGTRLTVV.

This rearrangement joins TRBV5-4 to TRBJ2-5; unclear D gene. Looked up from germline, CDR1 is SGHNT and CDR2 is YYREEE (reference sequence). V lost 5 bases and J lost 1, with 15 bases in between. CDR3 length: 15 amino acids. CDR3 sequence (DNA): TGTGCCAGCAGGTCCGGACCCTCGGGCCAAGAGACCCAGTACTTC. As protein: CASRSGPSGQETQYF.

The chain uses TRBV19 and TRBJ1-6, with 7 nucleotides matching TRBD1. This CDR3 is 15 amino acids long. V lost 4 bases to trimming and J lost 10 bases; unmatched junction nucleotides: 10. Germline-derived CDR1 and CDR2 are LNHDA and SQIVND (reference sequence). As DNA, the CDR3 is TGTGCCAGTAGTACCCTGACAGGGCTCGCATCACCCCTCCACTTT. Amino acids: CASSTLTGLASPLHF.

The J gene is TRBJ1-1, the V gene TRBV7-9, with D maybe TRBD1 (6 bases). Germline CDR1 and CDR2: SEHNR and FQNEAQ (reference sequence). The germline V and J ends were trimmed by 5 bases and 5 bases, with 18 bases remaining between them. The CDR3 has 15 amino acids. The CDR3 sequence: CASSARNRVGTEAFF. In DNA, the CDR3 is TGTGCCAGCAGCGCACGAAACAGGGTAGGAACTGAAGCTTTCTTT.